This T cell receptor (beta chain) was observed in a study of Ad26.COV2.S vaccination and SARS-CoV-2 variants. Indicated treatment: some 19 received Ad26.COV2.S at low or high dose, single or two shots; 5 received placebo; per-sample allocation not given. The samples were gathered on day 63 after the first injection of vaccine or placebo. Wuhan-strain SARS-CoV-2 spike was expressed by the Ad26 vector that made up the vaccine. Clones were read by immunoSEQ multiplex PCR, and TCRdb kept only the in-frame ones, dropping some. The sample yields 200,000 to 250,000 clones, 85% to 90% seen once. Looked up from germline, CDR1 is MNHEY and CDR2 is SVGEGT. Trimming pared 6 bases from V and 5 bases from J, leaving 11 bases between. The CDR3 spans 12 residues.

The V and J genes are TRBV6-2 or TRBV6-3 and TRBJ2-7, with D possibly matching TRBD1 (5 bases). The sample here was peripheral blood, taken in a trial of Ad26.COV2.S vaccine versus placebo. This receptor was obtained from a person between 18 and 60 years old who received the Ad26.COV2.S COVID-19 vaccine or a placebo. CDR3 sequence: CASSILRDEQYF. The DNA for the CDR3 is TGTGCCAGCAGCATACTCAGGGACGAGCAGTACTTC.